This TCR beta chain was identified in a study of cytomegalovirus exposure and HLA in healthy donors. For the study at large: Both the roughly 120 validation repertoires and the approximately 700 first-cohort repertoires used the same platform, as reported by a later analysis. The study's findings and limits: Published work reported that the classifier diagnosed cytomegalovirus status with high specificity and sensitivity. The study designated around 150 TCR beta chains cytomegalovirus-associated. According to a subsequent analysis, TCR clusters identified in the first cohort showed a tendency to co-occur across the roughly 120 validation repertoires.

Repertoires were generated with immunoSEQ multiplex PCR, while TCRdb's copy carries only in-frame clones and drops some. Of about 110,000 clones listed, under 85% were seen once; the top ten hold approximately 2.9%. About this clone: Its target is unknown.

V was clipped by 5 bases and J by 3 bases, with 11 bases between them. CDR3 size: 13 residues. The germline V gene encodes CDR1 PRHDT and CDR2 FYEKMQ (reference sequence). The chain has TRBV13 and TRBJ2-7, with D unresolved. Sequenced input: PBMCs. This TCR came from a woman under 30 in good health and CMV-seronegative. Written as DNA, the CDR3 is TGTGCCAGCAGCCCGAACCCTATCTACGAGCAGTACTTC. It encodes CASSPNPIYEQYF.